The 7 T cell receptor beta chains given below trace back to one sample, sequenced in a study of blood T cell repertoires in COVID-19. Method: immunoSEQ multiplex PCR; TCRdb's copy keeps in-frame clones and lacks some. The table shows fewer than 250,000 clones, with 80% to 90% occurring only once. Sequenced sample: peripheral blood. These receptors were obtained from a woman aged 45 to 65 with active or convalescent COVID-19.

V gene TRBV10-2 combines with J gene TRBJ2-2; D may be TRBD1 (5 bases). Germline lookup yields CDR1 WSHSY and CDR2 SAAADI. V dropped 4 bases and J dropped 5 bases, with 11 bases sitting between them. This CDR3 region has 14 residues. CDR3: CASSVQGGTGELFF. The DNA of the CDR3 is TGCGCCAGCAGTGTCCAGGGTGGGACCGGGGAGCTGTTTTTT.

V usage is TRBV13 and J usage is TRBJ1-6; D is unresolved. With 3 bases removed from V and 6 bases from J, the gap between germline ends came to 18 bases. There are 17 residues in the CDR3. The germline CDR1 and CDR2 sequences are PRHDT and FYEKMQ (reference sequence). Written as DNA, the CDR3 is TGTGCCAGCAGCTTCAGAAGAGGGCGCGACGGTAATTCACCCCTCCACTTT. It yields the protein CASSFRRGRDGNSPLHF.

The chain links TRBV2 to TRBJ1-5, with D perhaps matching TRBD1 (5 bases). The V and J ends lost 6 bases and 5 bases respectively, with 8 bases between them. CDR3 length equals 12 residues. Germline V gene data show CDR1 as SNHLY and CDR2 as FYNNEI. CDR3 in DNA: TGTGCCAGCAGCGGGGGGGATCAGCCCCAGCATTTT. This codes for CASSGGDQPQHF.

This clone was picked up one time. The chain links TRBV20-1 to TRBJ1-1; D is uncertain. Germline V gives CDR1 DFQATT, CDR2 SNEGSKA (reference sequence). Trimming cost V 3 bases and J 0 bases, with 11 bases left between them. The CDR3 length is 14 residues. CDR3 amino acids: CSASVPRLNTEAFF. The DNA for the CDR3 is TGCAGTGCTAGTGTCCCTCGGTTGAACACTGAAGCTTTCTTT.

The V call is TRBV4-1, the J call TRBJ1-2; D unresolved. The germline V and J ends were trimmed by 6 bases and 1 base, with 18 bases remaining between them. The CDR3 extends over 16 amino acids. CDR1 and CDR2 (germline): MGHRA, YSYEKL. CDR3 protein: CASSHVRRQNNYGYTF. The CDR3 DNA reads as TGCGCCAGCAGTCATGTACGGCGGCAGAATAACTATGGCTACACCTTC.

The chain links TRBV5-4 to TRBJ1-2; 7 bases line up with TRBD1. Germline CDR1 and CDR2: SGHNT and YYREEE (reference sequence). This CDR3 contains 14 residues. V gave up 3 bases and J gave up 8 bases; unmatched junction bases: 10. The chain's CDR3 is CASSSIQGLGGYTF. The CDR3, as DNA: TGTGCCAGCAGCTCGATACAGGGGTTGGGAGGCTACACCTTC.

This chain joins TRBV3-1 (or the pseudogene TRBV3-2) and TRBJ2-3; no definite D call. Germline-derived CDR1 and CDR2 are LGHDT and YNNKEL (reference sequence). The CDR3 totals 14 residues. The V end was cut by 1 base, the J end by 5 bases, with 10 bases between. The CDR3: CASSQVFTGDTQYF. CDR3 bases: TGTGCCAGCAGCCAAGTTTTCACGGGAGATACGCAGTATTTT.